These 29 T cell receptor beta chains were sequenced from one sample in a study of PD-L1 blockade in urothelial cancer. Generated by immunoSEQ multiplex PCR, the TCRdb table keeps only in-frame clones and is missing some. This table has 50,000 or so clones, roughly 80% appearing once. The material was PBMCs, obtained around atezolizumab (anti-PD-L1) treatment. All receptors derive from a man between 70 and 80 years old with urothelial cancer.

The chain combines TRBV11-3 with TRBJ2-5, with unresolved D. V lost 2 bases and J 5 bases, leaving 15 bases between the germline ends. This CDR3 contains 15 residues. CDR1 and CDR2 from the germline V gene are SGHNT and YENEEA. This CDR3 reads CASSLYGSATETQYF. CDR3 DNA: TGTGCCAGCAGCTTATATGGCTCAGCGACCGAGACCCAGTACTTC.

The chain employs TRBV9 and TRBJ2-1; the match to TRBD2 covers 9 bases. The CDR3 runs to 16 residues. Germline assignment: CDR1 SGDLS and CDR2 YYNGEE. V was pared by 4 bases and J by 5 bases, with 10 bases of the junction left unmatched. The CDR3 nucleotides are TGTGCCAGCAGCCCGATAGCGGGAGCCGGGCACAATGAGCAGTTCTTC. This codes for CASSPIAGAGHNEQFF.

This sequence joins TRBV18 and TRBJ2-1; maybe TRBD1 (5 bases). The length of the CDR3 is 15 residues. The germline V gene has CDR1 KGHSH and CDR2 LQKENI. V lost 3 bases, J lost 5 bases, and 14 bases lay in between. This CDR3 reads CASSPPGLADNEQFF. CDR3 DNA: TGTGCCAGCTCACCTCCAGGGCTGGCGGACAATGAGCAGTTCTTC.

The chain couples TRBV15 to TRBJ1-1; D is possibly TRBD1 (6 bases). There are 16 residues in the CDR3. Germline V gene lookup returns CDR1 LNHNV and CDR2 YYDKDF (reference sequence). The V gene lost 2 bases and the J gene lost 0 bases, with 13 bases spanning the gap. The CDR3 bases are TGTGCCACCAGCAGACACCGGACAGTTATGAACACTGAAGCTTTCTTT. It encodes CATSRHRTVMNTEAFF.

The CDR3 nucleotides are TGTGCCAGCAGCTTAGGGGGCTTCACCGGGGAGCTGTTTTTT. Protein: CASSLGGFTGELFF. The chain has TRBV11-3 and TRBJ2-2, with a weak D call TRBD1 (5 bases). The CDR3 spans 14 residues. The germline V gene has CDR1 SGHNT and CDR2 YENEEA. V gave up 1 base and J gave up 4 bases, with 7 bases separating them. Based on the CDR3 plus reference TRBV11-3 and TRBJ2-2, the full variable domain is EAGVVQSPRYKIIEKKQPVAFWCNPISGHNTLYWYLQNLGQGPELLIRYENEEAVDDSQLPKDRFSAERLKGVDSTLKIQPAELGDSAVYLCASSLGGFTGELFFGEGSRLTVL.

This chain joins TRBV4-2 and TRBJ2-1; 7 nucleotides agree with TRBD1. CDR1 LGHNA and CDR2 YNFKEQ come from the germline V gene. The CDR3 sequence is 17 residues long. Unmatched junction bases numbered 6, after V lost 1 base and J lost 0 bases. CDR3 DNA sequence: TGTGCCAGCAGCCAAGGCTCCAGGGGGAACTCCTACAATGAGCAGTTCTTC. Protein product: CASSQGSRGNSYNEQFF.

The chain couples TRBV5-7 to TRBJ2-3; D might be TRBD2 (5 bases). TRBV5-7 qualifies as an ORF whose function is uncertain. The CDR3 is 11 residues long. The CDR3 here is CVVLAPDTQYF. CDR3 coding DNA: TGTGTGGTCCTAGCCCCAGATACGCAGTATTTT.

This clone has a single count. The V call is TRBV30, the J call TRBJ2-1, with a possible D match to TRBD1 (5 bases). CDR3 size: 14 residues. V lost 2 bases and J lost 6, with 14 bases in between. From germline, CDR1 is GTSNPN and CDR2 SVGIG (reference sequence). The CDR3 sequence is CAWSHRRVLNEQFF. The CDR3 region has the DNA TGTGCCTGGAGTCACCGCAGGGTCCTCAATGAGCAGTTCTTC. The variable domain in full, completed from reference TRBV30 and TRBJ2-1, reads SQTIHQWPATLVQPVGSPLSLECTVEGTSNPNLYWYRQAAGRGLQLLFYSVGIGQISSEVPQNLSASRPQDRQFILSSKKLLLSDSGFYLCAWSHRRVLNEQFFGPGTRLTVL.

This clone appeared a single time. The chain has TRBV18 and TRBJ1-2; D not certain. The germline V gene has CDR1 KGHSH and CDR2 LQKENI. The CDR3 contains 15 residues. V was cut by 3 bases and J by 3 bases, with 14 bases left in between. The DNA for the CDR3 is TGTGCCAGCTCACCTACGACATTATCGGACTATGGCTACACCTTC. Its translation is CASSPTTLSDYGYTF.

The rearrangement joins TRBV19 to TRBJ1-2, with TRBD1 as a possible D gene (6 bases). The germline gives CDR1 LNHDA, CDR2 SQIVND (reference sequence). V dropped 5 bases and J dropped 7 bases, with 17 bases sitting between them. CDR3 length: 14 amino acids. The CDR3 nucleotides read TGTGCCAGTAGTCCCCGAGAGGGGACAATTGGCTACACCTTC. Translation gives CASSPREGTIGYTF.

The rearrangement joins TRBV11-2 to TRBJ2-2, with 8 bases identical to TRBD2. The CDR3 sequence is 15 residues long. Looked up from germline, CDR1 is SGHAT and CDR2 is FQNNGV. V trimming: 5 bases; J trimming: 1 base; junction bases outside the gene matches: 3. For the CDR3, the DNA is TGTGCCAGCAGCCAACTAGCGGTGAACACCGGGGAGCTGTTTTTT. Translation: CASSQLAVNTGELFF.

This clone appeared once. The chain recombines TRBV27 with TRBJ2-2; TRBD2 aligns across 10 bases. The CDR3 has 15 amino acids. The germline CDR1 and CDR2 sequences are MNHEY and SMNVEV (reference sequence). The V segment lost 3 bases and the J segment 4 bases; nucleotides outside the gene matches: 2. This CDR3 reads CASSFRLAGTGELFF. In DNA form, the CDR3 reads TGTGCCAGCAGTTTCCGACTAGCGGGCACCGGGGAGCTGTTTTTT.

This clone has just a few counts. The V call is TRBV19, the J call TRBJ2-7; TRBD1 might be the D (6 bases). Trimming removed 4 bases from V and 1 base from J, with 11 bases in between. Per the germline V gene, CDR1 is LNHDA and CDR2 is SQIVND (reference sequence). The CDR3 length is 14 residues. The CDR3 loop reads CASSKDSLSYEQYF. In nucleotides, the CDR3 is TGTGCCAGTAGTAAGGACAGTTTATCCTACGAGCAGTACTTC.

CDR3 sequence (DNA): TGTGCCAGCAGCTTAGGGGCTAGCGGAAGCACAGATACGCAGTATTTT. It codes for CASSLGASGSTDTQYF. The chain uses TRBV11-2 and TRBJ2-3; 7 nucleotides align to TRBD2. V lost 1 base to trimming and J lost 0 bases; unmatched junction nucleotides: 4. Germline V gene data show CDR1 as SGHAT and CDR2 as FQNNGV. The length of the CDR3 is 16 residues.

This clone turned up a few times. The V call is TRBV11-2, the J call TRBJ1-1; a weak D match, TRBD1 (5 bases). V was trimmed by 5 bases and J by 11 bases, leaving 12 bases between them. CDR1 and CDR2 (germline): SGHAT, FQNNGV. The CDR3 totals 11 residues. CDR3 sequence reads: CASSLTHRAFF. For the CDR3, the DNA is TGTGCCAGCAGCCTAACCCACAGGGCTTTCTTT. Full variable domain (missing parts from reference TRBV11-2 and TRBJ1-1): EAGVAQSPRYKIIEKRQSVAFWCNPISGHATLYWYQQILGQGPKLLIQFQNNGVVDDSQLPKDRFSAERLKGVDSTLKIQPAKLEDSAVYLCASSLTHRAFFGQGTRLTVV.

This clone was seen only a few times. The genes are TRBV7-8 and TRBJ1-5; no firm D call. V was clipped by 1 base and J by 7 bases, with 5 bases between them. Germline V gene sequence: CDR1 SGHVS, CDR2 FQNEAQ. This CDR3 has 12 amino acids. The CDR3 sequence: CASSLDYQPQHF. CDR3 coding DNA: TGTGCCAGCAGCTTAGACTACCAGCCCCAGCATTTT.

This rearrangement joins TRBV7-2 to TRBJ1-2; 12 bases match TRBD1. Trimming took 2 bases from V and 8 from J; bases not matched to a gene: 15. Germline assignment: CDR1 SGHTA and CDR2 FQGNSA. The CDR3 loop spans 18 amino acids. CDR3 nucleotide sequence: TGTGCCAGCAGCTTAAGGGGGGGACAGGGGGCGGGTCTCCACGGCTACACCTTC. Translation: CASSLRGGQGAGLHGYTF.

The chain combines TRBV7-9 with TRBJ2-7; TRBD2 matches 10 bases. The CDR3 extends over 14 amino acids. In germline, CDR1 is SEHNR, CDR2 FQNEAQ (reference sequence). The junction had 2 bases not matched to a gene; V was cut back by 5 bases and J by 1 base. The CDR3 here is CASSPSGSSYEQYF. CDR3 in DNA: TGTGCCAGCAGCCCTAGCGGGAGTTCCTACGAGCAGTACTTC.

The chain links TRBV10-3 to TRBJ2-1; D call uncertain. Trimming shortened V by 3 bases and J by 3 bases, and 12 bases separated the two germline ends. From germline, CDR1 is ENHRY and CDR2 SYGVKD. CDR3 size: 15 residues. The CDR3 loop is CAISDLAEIYNEQFF. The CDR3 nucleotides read TGTGCCATCAGTGATTTGGCGGAAATCTACAATGAGCAGTTCTTC.

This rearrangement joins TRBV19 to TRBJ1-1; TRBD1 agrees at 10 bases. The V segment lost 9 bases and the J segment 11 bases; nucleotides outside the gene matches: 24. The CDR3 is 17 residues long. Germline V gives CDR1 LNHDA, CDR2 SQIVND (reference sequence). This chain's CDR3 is CASSRYRSETLGQGAFF. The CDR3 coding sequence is TGTGCCAGCAGTCGATACAGGTCGGAGACGTTGGGACAGGGGGCTTTCTTT.

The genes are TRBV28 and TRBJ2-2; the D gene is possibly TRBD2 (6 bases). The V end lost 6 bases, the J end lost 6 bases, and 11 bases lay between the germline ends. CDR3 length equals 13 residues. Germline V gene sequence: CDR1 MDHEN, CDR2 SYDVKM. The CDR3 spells CASRPAGAGELFF. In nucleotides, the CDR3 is TGTGCCAGCAGACCAGCGGGCGCCGGGGAGCTGTTTTTT.

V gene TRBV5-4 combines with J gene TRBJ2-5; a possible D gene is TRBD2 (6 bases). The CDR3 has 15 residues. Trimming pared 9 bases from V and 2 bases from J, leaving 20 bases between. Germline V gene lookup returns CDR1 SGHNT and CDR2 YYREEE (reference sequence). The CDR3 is CATGRGTGKQETQYF. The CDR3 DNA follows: TGTGCCACCGGGCGGGGTACGGGGAAGCAAGAGACCCAGTACTTC.

The CDR3 sequence is CASSEAGRGPYGYTF. The CDR3 DNA is TGTGCCAGCAGTGAAGCGGGGCGGGGCCCCTATGGCTACACCTTC. The chain recombines TRBV2 with TRBJ1-2; weak D call: TRBD1 (5 bases). The V end was cut by 0 bases, the J end by 4 bases, with 12 bases between. This CDR3 region has 15 residues. CDR1 and CDR2 from the germline V gene are SNHLY and FYNNEI.

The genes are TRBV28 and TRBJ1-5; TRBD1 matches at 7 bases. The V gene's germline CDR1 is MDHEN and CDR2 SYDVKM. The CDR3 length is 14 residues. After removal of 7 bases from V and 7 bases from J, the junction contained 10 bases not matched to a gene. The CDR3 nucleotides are TGTGCCAGCAAGAATTTACAGGGGCCCCAGCCCCAGCATTTT. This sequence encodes CASKNLQGPQPQHF.

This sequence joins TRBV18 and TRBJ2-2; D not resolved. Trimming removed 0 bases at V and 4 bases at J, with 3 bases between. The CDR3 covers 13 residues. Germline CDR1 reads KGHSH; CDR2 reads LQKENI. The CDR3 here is CASSPPATGELFF. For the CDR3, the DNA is TGTGCCAGCTCACCACCAGCCACCGGGGAGCTGTTTTTT.

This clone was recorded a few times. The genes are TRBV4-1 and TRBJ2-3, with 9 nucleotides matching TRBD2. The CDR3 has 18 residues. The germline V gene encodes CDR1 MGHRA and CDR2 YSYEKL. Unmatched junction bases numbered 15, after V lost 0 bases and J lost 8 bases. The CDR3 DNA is TGCGCCAGCAGCCAAGAAAGGACCGGCGGGGGGGGCCTCGGTACGCAGTATTTT. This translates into CASSQERTGGGGLGTQYF.

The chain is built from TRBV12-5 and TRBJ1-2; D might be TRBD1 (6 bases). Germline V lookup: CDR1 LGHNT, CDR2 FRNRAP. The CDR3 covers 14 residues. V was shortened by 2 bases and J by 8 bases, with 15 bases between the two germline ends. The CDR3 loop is CASGLPQGGRGYTF. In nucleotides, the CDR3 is TGTGCTAGTGGTTTGCCCCAAGGGGGACGCGGCTACACCTTC.

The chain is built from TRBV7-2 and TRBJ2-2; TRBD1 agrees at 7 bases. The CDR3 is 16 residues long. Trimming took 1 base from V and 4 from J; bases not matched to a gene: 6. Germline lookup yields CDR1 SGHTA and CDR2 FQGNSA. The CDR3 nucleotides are TGTGCCAGCAGCTTAGGGACAGGAGTTCGCACCGGGGAGCTGTTTTTT. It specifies CASSLGTGVRTGELFF.

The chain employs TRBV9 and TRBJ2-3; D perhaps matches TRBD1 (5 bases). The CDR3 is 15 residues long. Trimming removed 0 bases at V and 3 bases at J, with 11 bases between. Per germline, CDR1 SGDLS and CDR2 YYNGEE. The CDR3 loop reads CASSVDLGVTDTQYF. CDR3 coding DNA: TGTGCCAGCAGCGTAGATCTAGGGGTAACAGATACGCAGTATTTT.